This T cell receptor beta chain was sequenced during a study of CD8 T cells in ankylosing spondylitis. Each CDR3 protein is one row after TCRdb ran MiXCR on the 5' RACE reads. The data contain hundreds of thousands of distinct CDR3 sequences, approximately 24% of them seen just once; the ten biggest clones take up 5% to 7.5%. J gave up 6 bases and V 6 bases, and 11 bases lay outside the gene matches. CDR3 length equals 16 residues. Germline values: CDR1 SEHNR, CDR2 FQNEAQ (reference sequence). This clonotype occurred once. A much larger clone differs by one base, so this may be a read error. This sequence was found in a male donor with ankylosing spondylitis or in good health (not recorded which). The chain uses TRBV7-9 and TRBJ2-3; 11 nucleotides match TRBD1. Sequencing was carried out using blood, either unsorted or a sorted T cell fraction (not recorded which). This chain's CDR3 is CASRATDRGRVDTQYF. DNA for the CDR3: TGTGCCAGCAGGGCGACGGACAGGGGGCGAGTGGATACGCAGTATTTT.